This T cell receptor (beta chain) was captured in a study of shared clonotypes between healthy human individuals. This CDR3 comprises 14 residues. Between the trimmed V and J ends, which lost 4 bases and 2 bases, there was a span of 12 bases. CDR1 and CDR2 (germline): SGHVS, FQNEAQ. The naive CD8 subset, CD45RO-negative cells positively selected for CCR7, excluded terminally differentiated effector memory CD45RA+ cells. Method: immunoSEQ multiplex PCR; TCRdb's copy keeps in-frame clones and lacks some. The sample yields a few million clones, just under 95% seen once. The chain combines TRBV7-8 with TRBJ2-7; D is perhaps TRBD2 (6 bases). This receptor was obtained from a man between 18 and 29 years old in good health. Some clones in this sample may be carry-over from other donors' samples. The sequenced material came from naive CD8+ T cells from PBMCs. The CDR3 reads CASSSPWGAYEQYF. The CDR3 DNA is TGTGCCAGCAGCTCCCCTTGGGGGGCCTACGAGCAGTACTTC.